Presented here are 3 T cell receptor beta chains from one specimen sequenced in a study of OX40 agonist ivuxolimab in advanced cancers. The assay was immunoSEQ multiplex PCR, and TCRdb's table has in-frame clones only and misses some. Of more than 35,000 clones listed, 75% to 90% were seen once; the top ten hold about 0.6%. This material consisted of CD4+ or CD8+ T cells sorted from blood, taken in a trial of the OX40 agonist ivuxolimab. The receptors come from an adult with an advanced solid tumor such as melanoma, head and neck, liver or kidney cancer.

The J gene is TRBJ1-4, the V gene TRBV6-5, with 10 bases identical to TRBD1. Trimming at V came to 8 bases and at J to 10 bases, leaving 10 bases not matched to a gene. CDR3 size: 14 residues. Germline V CDR1 and CDR2: MNHEY, SVGAGI. The CDR3 sequence is CASGTGTGEGKLFF. CDR3 coding DNA: TGTGCCAGCGGCACCGGGACAGGGGAAGGAAAACTGTTTTTT.

The chain carries TRBV6-4 and TRBJ2-3; tentatively, D is TRBD1 (6 bases). With 6 bases removed from V and 0 bases from J, the gap between germline ends came to 13 bases. CDR1 and CDR2 (germline): MRHNA, SNTAGT. This CDR3 has 15 amino acids. CDR3 in DNA: TGTGCCAGCAGGAGAGGGACAACTAGCACAGATACGCAGTATTTT. It codes for CASRRGTTSTDTQYF.

The chain uses TRBV7-6 and TRBJ1-4; maybe TRBD1 (5 bases). Germline CDR1 SGHVS, CDR2 FNYEAQ. The V end lost 0 bases, the J end lost 8 bases, and 19 bases lay between the germline ends. The CDR3 runs 17 residues. The CDR3 sequence: CASSLAPTQGIGEKLFF. In DNA form, the CDR3 reads TGTGCCAGCAGCTTAGCCCCAACTCAGGGAATCGGGGAAAAACTGTTTTTT.